This is a list of T cell receptor beta chains from one sample in a study of control samples from healthy donors and cancer patients. Generated by immunoSEQ multiplex PCR, the TCRdb table keeps only in-frame clones and is missing some. The repertoire consists of roughly 76,000 clones, with around 94% occurring once and the leading ten covering about 5%. Source material: blood. All receptors derive from a young woman in good health. Both conserved end residues are part of each CDR3. Fields, in order: clone size, D gene, J gene, V gene, CDR3 DNA, CDR3 protein. A D gene is named only where the DNA matches it firmly. Part of the rows lack a size; the others show once, few, many or a class for expanded clones.

clone size: NA
D gene: NA
J gene: TRBJ1-4
V gene: TRBV28
CDR3 DNA: TGTGCCAGCAGTTTAGCGGGGCTGGGTGAAAAACTGTTTTTT
CDR3 protein: CASSLAGLGEKLFF

clone size: NA
D gene: NA
J gene: TRBJ2-5
V gene: TRBV5-4
CDR3 DNA: TGTGCCAGCAGCTTGGAGTTGGGGCAAGAGACCCAGTACTTC
CDR3 protein: CASSLELGQETQYF

clone size: NA
D gene: NA
J gene: TRBJ1-5
V gene: TRBV2
CDR3 DNA: TGTGCCAGCAGTGTTTTAGTTCAGCCCCAGCATTTT
CDR3 protein: CASSVLVQPQHF

clone size: NA
D gene: NA
J gene: TRBJ1-1
V gene: TRBV7-2
CDR3 DNA: TGTGCCAGCAGCTTCGTGGGCCGGATGAACACTGAAGCTTTCTTT
CDR3 protein: CASSFVGRMNTEAFF

clone size: NA
D gene: NA
J gene: TRBJ2-5
V gene: TRBV10-3
CDR3 DNA: TGTGCCATCAGTGACGCGGCAAGATCCCAAGAGACCCAGTACTTC
CDR3 protein: CAISDAARSQETQYF

clone size: NA
D gene: TRBD1
J gene: TRBJ1-2
V gene: TRBV7-2
CDR3 DNA: TGTGCCAGCAGCTTCGGACAGGGCTTGGGTGATGGTGGCTACACCTTC
CDR3 protein: CASSFGQGLGDGGYTF

clone size: NA
D gene: NA
J gene: TRBJ2-2
V gene: TRBV7-8
CDR3 DNA: TGTGCCAGCACCCTCACGAGAACCGGGGAGCTGTTTTTT
CDR3 protein: CASTLTRTGELFF

clone size: NA
D gene: TRBD1
J gene: TRBJ2-3
V gene: TRBV4-3
CDR3 DNA: TGCGCCAGCAGCCAAGAAACAGGGGTCCCGACAGATACGCAGTATTTT
CDR3 protein: CASSQETGVPTDTQYF

clone size: NA
D gene: TRBD2
J gene: TRBJ2-3
V gene: TRBV7-9
CDR3 DNA: TGTGCCAGCAGCTTTGCGGGGGGGTCAGATACGCAGTATTTT
CDR3 protein: CASSFAGGSDTQYF

clone size: NA
D gene: NA
J gene: TRBJ1-5
V gene: TRBV6-5
CDR3 DNA: TGTGCCAGCAGTTCCGGGTTAAATCAGCCCCAGCATTTT
CDR3 protein: CASSSGLNQPQHF

clone size: once
D gene: TRBD1
J gene: TRBJ2-3
V gene: TRBV19
CDR3 DNA: TGTGCCAGTAGTACTACAGGGGCCCCCACAGATACGCAGTATTTT
CDR3 protein: CASSTTGAPTDTQYF

clone size: NA
D gene: TRBD2
J gene: TRBJ2-1
V gene: TRBV27
CDR3 DNA: TGTGCCAGCAGTCCGTGGACTAGCGGAAACAATGAGCAGTTCTTC
CDR3 protein: CASSPWTSGNNEQFF

clone size: NA
D gene: TRBD1
J gene: TRBJ1-5
V gene: TRBV24-1
CDR3 DNA: TGTGCCACCAGTGAGCGGGCGAAGGACAGGGGGCCCCAATATAGCAATCAGCCCCAGCATTTT
CDR3 protein: CATSERAKDRGPQYSNQPQHF

clone size: NA
D gene: TRBD1
J gene: TRBJ2-2
V gene: TRBV5-1
CDR3 DNA: TGCGCCAGCAGCTTCTCCGGGACAGGGAACACCGGGGAGCTGTTTTTT
CDR3 protein: CASSFSGTGNTGELFF

clone size: NA
D gene: NA
J gene: TRBJ2-1
V gene: TRBV19
CDR3 DNA: TGTGCCAGTAGTAAGGAGCAACGAAGAAGCGATGAGCAGTTCTTC
CDR3 protein: CASSKEQRRSDEQFF

clone size: NA
D gene: TRBD1
J gene: TRBJ1-1
V gene: TRBV19
CDR3 DNA: TGTGCCAGTAGTAAGACAGGGTCAGCCCCGTGGGTAAATGAAGCTTTCTTT
CDR3 protein: CASSKTGSAPWVNEAFF

clone size: NA
D gene: NA
J gene: TRBJ2-6
V gene: TRBV6-1
CDR3 DNA: TGTGCCAGCAGTGAATATCCGGGTAGGGCTTCTGGGGCCAACGTCCTGACTTTC
CDR3 protein: CASSEYPGRASGANVLTF

clone size: once
D gene: TRBD2
J gene: TRBJ2-5
V gene: TRBV2
CDR3 DNA: TGTGCCAGCACGGCGGGAGGTTTGGAGACCCAGTACTTC
CDR3 protein: CASTAGGLETQYF

clone size: NA
D gene: TRBD1
J gene: TRBJ2-1
V gene: TRBV4-3
CDR3 DNA: TGCGCCAGCAGCCTGGGGACAGCTGTATCGAATGAGCAGTTCTTC
CDR3 protein: CASSLGTAVSNEQFF

clone size: NA
D gene: NA
J gene: TRBJ2-3
V gene: TRBV28
CDR3 DNA: TGTGCCAGCAGCCCAAGGCTAGGTTGGAATACGCAGTATTTT
CDR3 protein: CASSPRLGWNTQYF

clone size: NA
D gene: NA
J gene: TRBJ2-3
V gene: TRBV7-2
CDR3 DNA: TGTGCCAGCAGTTCACCCTGGGGTACGCAGTATTTT
CDR3 protein: CASSSPWGTQYF

clone size: NA
D gene: TRBD2
J gene: TRBJ2-1
V gene: TRBV19
CDR3 DNA: TGTGCCAGTAGTACCCGGCACGGGACTAGCAGCTACAATGAGCAGTTCTTC
CDR3 protein: CASSTRHGTSSYNEQFF

clone size: NA
D gene: TRBD2
J gene: TRBJ2-3
V gene: TRBV5-8
CDR3 DNA: TGTGCCAGCAGCTCCGGACTAGCGGGGGAGACAGATACGCAGTATTTT
CDR3 protein: CASSSGLAGETDTQYF

clone size: NA
D gene: NA
J gene: TRBJ1-5
V gene: TRBV19
CDR3 DNA: TGTGCCAGTAGTATCGTGGGACAATATCAGCCCCAGCATTTT
CDR3 protein: CASSIVGQYQPQHF

clone size: NA
D gene: NA
J gene: TRBJ1-5
V gene: TRBV19
CDR3 DNA: TGTGCCAGTAGTATTAATCAGGGCCAGCCCCAGCATTTT
CDR3 protein: CASSINQGQPQHF

clone size: NA
D gene: NA
J gene: TRBJ1-2
V gene: TRBV4-2
CDR3 DNA: TGTGCCAGCAGCCACCCTAGTGGGACTAACTATGGCTACACCTTC
CDR3 protein: CASSHPSGTNYGYTF

clone size: NA
D gene: NA
J gene: TRBJ2-7
V gene: TRBV10-2
CDR3 DNA: TGCGCCAGCAGTGAGCCTAATTCCGGGACCTACGAGCAGTACTTC
CDR3 protein: CASSEPNSGTYEQYF

clone size: once
D gene: NA
J gene: TRBJ1-1
V gene: TRBV28
CDR3 DNA: TGTGCCAGCAGTCACGCAAGGGGGGGAGGCACTGAAGCTTTCTTT
CDR3 protein: CASSHARGGGTEAFF

clone size: once
D gene: TRBD1
J gene: TRBJ2-6
V gene: TRBV5-1
CDR3 DNA: TGCGCCAGCAGCTTGTTGGGTATGGGACAGGGAGCCAACGTCCTGACTTTC
CDR3 protein: CASSLLGMGQGANVLTF

clone size: NA
D gene: TRBD1
J gene: TRBJ1-1
V gene: TRBV12-5
CDR3 DNA: TGTGCTAGTGGTTTGGATAAACAGGGGCCGTATATGAACACTGAAGCTTTCTTT
CDR3 protein: CASGLDKQGPYMNTEAFF

clone size: NA
D gene: TRBD2
J gene: TRBJ2-5
V gene: TRBV9
CDR3 DNA: TGTGCCAGCAGCGTAGAGACTAGCGGGGGGCAAGAGACCCAGTACTTC
CDR3 protein: CASSVETSGGQETQYF

clone size: NA
D gene: NA
J gene: TRBJ1-4
V gene: TRBV5-1
CDR3 DNA: TGCGCCAGCAGCTTGTTCCCTGGCCAACCCCCCCGGACGGATAATGAAAAACTGTTTTTT
CDR3 protein: CASSLFPGQPPRTDNEKLFF

clone size: NA
D gene: NA
J gene: TRBJ1-1
V gene: TRBV6-5
CDR3 DNA: TGTGCCAGCACTGGGGCGACAGGAAGGAACACTGAAGCTTTCTTT
CDR3 protein: CASTGATGRNTEAFF

clone size: NA
D gene: NA
J gene: TRBJ1-1
V gene: TRBV5-1
CDR3 DNA: TGCGCCAGCAGCTCCCCCAAGGGAGTAAACACTGAAGCTTTCTTT
CDR3 protein: CASSSPKGVNTEAFF

clone size: NA
D gene: NA
J gene: TRBJ1-6
V gene: TRBV19
CDR3 DNA: TGTGCCAGCTCTCTCCGGGAGGGTAATTCACCCCTCCACTTT
CDR3 protein: CASSLREGNSPLHF

clone size: NA
D gene: NA
J gene: TRBJ1-1
V gene: TRBV5-8
CDR3 DNA: TGTGCCAGCAGCTTGTGGGGAGTGAGGACTGAAGCTTTCTTT
CDR3 protein: CASSLWGVRTEAFF